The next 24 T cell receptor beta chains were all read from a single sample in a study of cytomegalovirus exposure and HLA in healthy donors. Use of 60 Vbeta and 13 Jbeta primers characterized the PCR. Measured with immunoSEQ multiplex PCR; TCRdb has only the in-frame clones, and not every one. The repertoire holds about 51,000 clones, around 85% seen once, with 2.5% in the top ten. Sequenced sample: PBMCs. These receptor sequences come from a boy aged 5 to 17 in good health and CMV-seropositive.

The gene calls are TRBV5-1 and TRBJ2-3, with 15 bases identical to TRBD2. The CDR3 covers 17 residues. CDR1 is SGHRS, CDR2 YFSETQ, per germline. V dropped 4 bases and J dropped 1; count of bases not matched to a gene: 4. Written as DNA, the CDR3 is TGCGCCAGCAGCCTTCGGACTAGCGGGGGGGGCACAGATACGCAGTATTTT. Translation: CASSLRTSGGGTDTQYF.

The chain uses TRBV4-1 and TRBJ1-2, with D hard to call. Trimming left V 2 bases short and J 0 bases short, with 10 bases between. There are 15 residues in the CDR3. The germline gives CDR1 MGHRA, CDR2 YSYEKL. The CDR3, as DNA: TGCGCCAGCAGCCAATTTCTAGGAGCTAACTATGGCTACACCTTC. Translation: CASSQFLGANYGYTF.

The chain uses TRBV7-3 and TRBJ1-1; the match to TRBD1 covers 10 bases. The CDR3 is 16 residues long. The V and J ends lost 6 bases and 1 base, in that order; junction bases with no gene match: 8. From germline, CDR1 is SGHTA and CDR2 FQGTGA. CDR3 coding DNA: TGTGCCAGCAGGCAGGGGACAGGGGACACGAACACTGAAGCTTTCTTT. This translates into CASRQGTGDTNTEAFF.

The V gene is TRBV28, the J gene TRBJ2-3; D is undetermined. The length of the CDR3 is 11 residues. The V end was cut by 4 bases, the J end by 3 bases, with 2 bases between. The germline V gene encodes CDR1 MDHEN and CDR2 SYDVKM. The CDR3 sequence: CASSSTDTQYF. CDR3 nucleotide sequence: TGTGCCAGCAGTTCTACAGATACGCAGTATTTT.

CDR3 in amino acids: CASSSIMRFHYGYTF. Written as DNA, the CDR3 is TGTGCCAGCAGCTCCATCATGAGGTTTCACTATGGCTACACCTTC. J is TRBJ1-2 and V is TRBV11-2; D remains ambiguous. CDR3 length: 15 amino acids. Per the germline V gene, CDR1 is SGHAT and CDR2 is FQNNGV. Deletions cut 4 bases from V and 3 bases from J, with 15 bases between.

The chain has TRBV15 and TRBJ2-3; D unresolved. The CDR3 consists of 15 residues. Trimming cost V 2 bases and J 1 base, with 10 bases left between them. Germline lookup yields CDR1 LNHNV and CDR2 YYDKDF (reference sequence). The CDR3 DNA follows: TGTGCCACCAGCAGATGGGCCTCGGGCACAGATACGCAGTATTTT. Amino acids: CATSRWASGTDTQYF. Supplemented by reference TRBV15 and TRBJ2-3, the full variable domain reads DAMVIQNPRYQVTQFGKPVTLSCSQTLNHNVMYWYQQKSSQAPKLLFHYYDKDFNNEADTPDNFQSRRPNTSFCFLDIRSPGLGDTAMYLCATSRWASGTDTQYFGPGTRLTVL.

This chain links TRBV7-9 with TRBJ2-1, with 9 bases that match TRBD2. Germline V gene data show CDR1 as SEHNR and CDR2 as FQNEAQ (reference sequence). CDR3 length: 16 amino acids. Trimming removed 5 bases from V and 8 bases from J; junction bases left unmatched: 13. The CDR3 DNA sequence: TGTGCCAGCAGCAACAGCACGGGACTAGCCCTCCATGAGCAGTTCTTC. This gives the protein CASSNSTGLALHEQFF.

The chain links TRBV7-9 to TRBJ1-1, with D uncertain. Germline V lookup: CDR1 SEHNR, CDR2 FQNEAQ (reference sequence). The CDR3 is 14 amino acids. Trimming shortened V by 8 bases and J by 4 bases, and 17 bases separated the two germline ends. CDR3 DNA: TGTGCCAGCTCCCGCGGGGTAGGAAGCACTGAAGCTTTCTTT. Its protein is CASSRGVGSTEAFF. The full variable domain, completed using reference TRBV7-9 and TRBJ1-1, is DTGVSQNPRHKITKRGQNVTFRCDPISEHNRLYWYRQTLGQGPEFLTYFQNEAQLEKSRLLSDRFSAERPKGSFSTLEIQRTEQGDSAMYLCASSRGVGSTEAFFGQGTRLTVV.

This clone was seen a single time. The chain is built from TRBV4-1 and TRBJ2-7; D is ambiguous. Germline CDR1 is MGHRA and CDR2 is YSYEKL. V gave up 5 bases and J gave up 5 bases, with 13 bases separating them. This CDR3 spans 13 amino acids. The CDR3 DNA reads TGCGCCAGCAGCTCCCTCGTAGCAGACGAGCAGTACTTC. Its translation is CASSSLVADEQYF.

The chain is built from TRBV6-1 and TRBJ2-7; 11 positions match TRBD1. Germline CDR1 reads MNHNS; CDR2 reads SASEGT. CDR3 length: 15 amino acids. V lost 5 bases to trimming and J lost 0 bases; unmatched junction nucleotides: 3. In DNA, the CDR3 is TGTGCCAGCAGTTGGACAGGGGGCAGCTCCTACGAGCAGTACTTC. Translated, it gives CASSWTGGSSYEQYF.

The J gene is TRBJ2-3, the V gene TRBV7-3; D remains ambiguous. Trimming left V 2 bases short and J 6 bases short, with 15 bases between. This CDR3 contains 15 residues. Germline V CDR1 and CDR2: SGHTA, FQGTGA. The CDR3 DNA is TGTGCCAGCAGCTTATTAGGTCAGGCAGCCGATACGCAGTATTTT. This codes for CASSLLGQAADTQYF.

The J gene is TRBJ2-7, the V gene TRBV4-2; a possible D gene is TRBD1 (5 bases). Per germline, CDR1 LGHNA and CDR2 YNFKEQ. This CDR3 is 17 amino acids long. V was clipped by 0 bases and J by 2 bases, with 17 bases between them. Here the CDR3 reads CASSQEVVARVTYEQYF. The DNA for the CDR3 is TGTGCCAGCAGCCAAGAGGTTGTGGCCAGGGTGACCTACGAGCAGTACTTC.

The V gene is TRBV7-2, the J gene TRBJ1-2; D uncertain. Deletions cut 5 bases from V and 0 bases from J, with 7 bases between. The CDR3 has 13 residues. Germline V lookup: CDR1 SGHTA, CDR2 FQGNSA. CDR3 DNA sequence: TGTGCCAGCAGCACGAGTACTAACTATGGCTACACCTTC. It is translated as CASSTSTNYGYTF.

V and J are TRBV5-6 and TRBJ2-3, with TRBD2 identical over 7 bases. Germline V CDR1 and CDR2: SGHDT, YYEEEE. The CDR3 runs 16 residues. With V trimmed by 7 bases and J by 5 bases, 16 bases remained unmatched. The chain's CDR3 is CASEASRTQRGDTQYF. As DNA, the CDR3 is TGTGCCAGCGAAGCTTCCCGGACTCAGCGGGGAGATACGCAGTATTTT.

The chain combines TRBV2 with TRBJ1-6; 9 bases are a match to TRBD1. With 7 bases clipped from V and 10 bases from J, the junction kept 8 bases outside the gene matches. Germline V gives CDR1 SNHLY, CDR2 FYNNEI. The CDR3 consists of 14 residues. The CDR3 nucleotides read TGTGCCAGCATCCCCGGGACAGGGTCCTCACCCCTCCACTTT. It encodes CASIPGTGSSPLHF.

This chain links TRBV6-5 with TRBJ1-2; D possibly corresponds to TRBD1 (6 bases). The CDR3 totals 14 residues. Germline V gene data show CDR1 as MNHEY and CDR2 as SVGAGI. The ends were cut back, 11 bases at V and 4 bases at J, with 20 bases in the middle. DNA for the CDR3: TGTGCCGTCGGGGGGGACACTGCCACCTATGGCTACACCTTC. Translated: CAVGGDTATYGYTF.

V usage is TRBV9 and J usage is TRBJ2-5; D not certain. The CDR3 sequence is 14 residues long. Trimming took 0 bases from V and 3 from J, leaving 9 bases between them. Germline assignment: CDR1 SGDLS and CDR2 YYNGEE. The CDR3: CASSVDYAEETQYF. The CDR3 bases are TGTGCCAGCAGCGTAGATTACGCAGAAGAGACCCAGTACTTC.

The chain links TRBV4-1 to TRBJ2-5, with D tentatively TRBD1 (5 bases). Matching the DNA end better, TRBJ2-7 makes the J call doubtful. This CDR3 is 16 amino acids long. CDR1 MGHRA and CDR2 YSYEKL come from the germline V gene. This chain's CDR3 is CASSLQQDQGGYEQYF. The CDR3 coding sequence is TGCGCCAGCAGCCTCCAACAGGACCAAGGTGGCTACGAGCAGTACTTC.

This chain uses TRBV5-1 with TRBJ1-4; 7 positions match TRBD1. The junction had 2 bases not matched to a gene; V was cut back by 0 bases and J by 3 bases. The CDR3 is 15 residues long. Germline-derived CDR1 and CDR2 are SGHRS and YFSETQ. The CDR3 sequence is CASSLGQGPNEKLFF. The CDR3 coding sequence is TGCGCCAGCAGCTTGGGACAGGGTCCTAATGAAAAACTGTTTTTT.

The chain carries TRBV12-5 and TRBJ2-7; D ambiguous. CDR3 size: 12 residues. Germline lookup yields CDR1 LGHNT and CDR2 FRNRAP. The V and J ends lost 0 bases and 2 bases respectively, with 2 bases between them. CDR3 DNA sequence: TGTGCTAGTGGTTTGGTCACCTACGAGCAGTACTTC. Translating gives CASGLVTYEQYF.

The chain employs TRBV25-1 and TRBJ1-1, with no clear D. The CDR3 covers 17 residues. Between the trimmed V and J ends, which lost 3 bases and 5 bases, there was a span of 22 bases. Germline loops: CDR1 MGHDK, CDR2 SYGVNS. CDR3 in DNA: TGTGCCAGCAGTGACGGATATCGGAACACGCTGCGGACTGAAGCTTTCTTT. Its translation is CASSDGYRNTLRTEAFF.

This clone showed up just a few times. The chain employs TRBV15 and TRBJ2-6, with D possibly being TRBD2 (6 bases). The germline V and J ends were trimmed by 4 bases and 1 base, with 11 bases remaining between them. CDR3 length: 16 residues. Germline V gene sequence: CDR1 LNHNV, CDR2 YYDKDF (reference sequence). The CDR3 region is CATSTQGGSGANVLTF. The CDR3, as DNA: TGTGCCACCAGCACTCAAGGAGGGTCTGGGGCCAACGTCCTGACTTTC.

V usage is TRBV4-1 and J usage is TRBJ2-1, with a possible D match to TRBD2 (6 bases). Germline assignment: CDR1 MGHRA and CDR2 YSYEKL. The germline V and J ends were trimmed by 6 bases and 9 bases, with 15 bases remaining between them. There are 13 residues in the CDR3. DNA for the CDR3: TGCGCCAGCAGGACCACACTAGCAGGTGAGCAGTTCTTC. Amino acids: CASRTTLAGEQFF.

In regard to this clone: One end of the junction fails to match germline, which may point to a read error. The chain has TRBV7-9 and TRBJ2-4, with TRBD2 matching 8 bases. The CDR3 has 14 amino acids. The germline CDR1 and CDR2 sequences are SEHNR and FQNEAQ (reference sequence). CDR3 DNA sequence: TGTGCCAGCAGCGAAAGCGGCGGGGGGCCCGTTAGGGACTTC. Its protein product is CASSESGGGPVRDF.